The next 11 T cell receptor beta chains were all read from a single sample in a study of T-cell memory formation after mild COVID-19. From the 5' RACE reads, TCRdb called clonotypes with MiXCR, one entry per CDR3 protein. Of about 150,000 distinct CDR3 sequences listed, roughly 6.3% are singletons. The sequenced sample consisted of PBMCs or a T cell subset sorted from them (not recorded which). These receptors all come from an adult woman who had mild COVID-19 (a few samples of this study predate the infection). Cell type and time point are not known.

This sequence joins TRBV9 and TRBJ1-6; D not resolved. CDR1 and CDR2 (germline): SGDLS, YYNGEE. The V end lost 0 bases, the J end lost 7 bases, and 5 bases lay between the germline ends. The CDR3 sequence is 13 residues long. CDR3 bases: TGTGCCAGCAGCGTAGCAGGAAATTCACCCCTCCACTTT. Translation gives CASSVAGNSPLHF.

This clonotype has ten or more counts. CDR3 protein: CASSLMGNTEAFF. The CDR3 DNA reads TGCGCCAGCAGCTTAATGGGGAACACTGAAGCTTTCTTT. The chain couples TRBV5-1 to TRBJ1-1; D remains unclear. This CDR3 comprises 13 residues. Germline V gene data show CDR1 as SGHRS and CDR2 as YFSETQ. Trimming cost V 2 bases and J 1 base, with 6 bases left between them.

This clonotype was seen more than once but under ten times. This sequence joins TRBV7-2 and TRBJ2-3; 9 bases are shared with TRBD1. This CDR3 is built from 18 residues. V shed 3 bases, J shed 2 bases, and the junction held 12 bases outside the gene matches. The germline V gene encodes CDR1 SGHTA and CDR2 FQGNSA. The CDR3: CASSFKQGAPPITDTQYF. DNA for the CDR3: TGTGCCAGCAGCTTTAAACAGGGGGCCCCCCCGATCACAGATACGCAGTATTTT.

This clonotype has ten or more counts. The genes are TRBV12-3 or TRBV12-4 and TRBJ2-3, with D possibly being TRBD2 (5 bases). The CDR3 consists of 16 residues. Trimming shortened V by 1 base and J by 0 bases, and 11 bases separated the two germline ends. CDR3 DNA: TGTGCCAGCAGTTTAGGGCTAGCATTGAGCACAGATACGCAGTATTTT. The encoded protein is CASSLGLALSTDTQYF.

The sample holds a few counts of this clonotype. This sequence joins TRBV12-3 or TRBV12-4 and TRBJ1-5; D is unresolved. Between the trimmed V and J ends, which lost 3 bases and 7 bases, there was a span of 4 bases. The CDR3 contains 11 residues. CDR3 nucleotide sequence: TGTGCCAGCAGTTTCGACCAGCCCCAGCATTTT. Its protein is CASSFDQPQHF.

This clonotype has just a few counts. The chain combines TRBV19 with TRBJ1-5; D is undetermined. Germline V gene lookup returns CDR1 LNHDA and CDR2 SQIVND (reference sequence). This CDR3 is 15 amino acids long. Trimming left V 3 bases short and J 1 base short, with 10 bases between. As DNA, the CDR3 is TGTGCCAGTAGTATTCCCAGACTGAGCAATCAGCCCCAGCATTTT. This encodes CASSIPRLSNQPQHF.

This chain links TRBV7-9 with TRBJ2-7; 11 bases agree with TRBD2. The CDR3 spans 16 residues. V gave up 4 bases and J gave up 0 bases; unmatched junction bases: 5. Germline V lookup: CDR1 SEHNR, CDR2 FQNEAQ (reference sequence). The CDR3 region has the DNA TGTGCCAGCAGCTCCGTAGCGGGAGGGCCCTCCTACGAGCAGTACTTC. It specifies CASSSVAGGPSYEQYF.

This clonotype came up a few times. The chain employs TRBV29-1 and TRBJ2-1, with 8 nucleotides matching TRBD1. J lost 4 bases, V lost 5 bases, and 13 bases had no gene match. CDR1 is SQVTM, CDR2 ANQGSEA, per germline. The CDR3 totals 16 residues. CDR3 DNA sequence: TGCAGCGTTCTTGGGTCAGGGGGCGGGGTGTACAATGAGCAGTTCTTC. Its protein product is CSVLGSGGGVYNEQFF.

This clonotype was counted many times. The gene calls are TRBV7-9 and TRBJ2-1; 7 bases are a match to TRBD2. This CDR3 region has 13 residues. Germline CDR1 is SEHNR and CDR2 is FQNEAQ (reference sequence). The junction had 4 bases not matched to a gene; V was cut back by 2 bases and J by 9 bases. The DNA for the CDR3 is TGTGCCAGCAGCTTATCGGGGAGGGGTGAGCAGTTCTTC. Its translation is CASSLSGRGEQFF.

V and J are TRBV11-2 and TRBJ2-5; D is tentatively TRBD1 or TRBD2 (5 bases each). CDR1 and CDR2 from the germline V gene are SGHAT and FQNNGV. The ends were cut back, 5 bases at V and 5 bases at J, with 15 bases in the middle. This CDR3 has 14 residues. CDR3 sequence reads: CASSPGTPGETQYF. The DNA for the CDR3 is TGTGCCAGCAGCCCCGGGACCCCGGGCGAGACCCAGTACTTC.

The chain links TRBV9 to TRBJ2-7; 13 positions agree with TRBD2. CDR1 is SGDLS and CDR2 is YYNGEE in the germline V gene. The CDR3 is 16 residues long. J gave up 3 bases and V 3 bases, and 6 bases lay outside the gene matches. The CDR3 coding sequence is TGTGCCAGCAGCGCGAGGACTAGCGGGGGCCTCTACGAGCAGTACTTC. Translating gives CASSARTSGGLYEQYF. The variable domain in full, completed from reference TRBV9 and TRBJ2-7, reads DSGVTQTPKHLITATGQRVTLRCSPRSGDLSVYWYQQSLDQGLQFLIQYYNGEERAKGNILERFSAQQFPDLHSELNLSSLELGDSALYFCASSARTSGGLYEQYFGPGTRLTVT.